This record concerns one T cell receptor (beta chain) sequence. Its antigen is undetermined. Stated treatment: 19 received Ad26.COV2.S at low or high dose, single or two shots; 5 received placebo; per-sample allocation not given. Collection of samples fell on day 63 after the first vaccine or placebo injection. The sample originates from a study of Ad26.COV2.S vaccination and SARS-CoV-2 variants. Study overall: Once, or twice with 56 days between doses, Ad26.COV2.S was given intramuscularly. Broader study findings: Non-spike TCR breadth was similar in vaccine and placebo recipients.

Assay: immunoSEQ multiplex PCR; the TCRdb copy retains only in-frame clones and omits some. The profile shows about 440,000 clones, approximately 88% of them singletons. V shed 4 bases and J 3 bases; nucleotides not matched to a gene: 7. Germline CDR1 is SGHRS and CDR2 is YFSETQ. CDR3 length equals 15 residues. The specimen comprised peripheral blood, sampled in a trial of Ad26.COV2.S vaccine versus placebo. This sequence joins TRBV5-1 and TRBJ2-1, with 7 bases identical to TRBD1. The source is a person between 18 and 65 years old who received the Ad26.COV2.S COVID-19 vaccine or a placebo. CDR3 sequence reads: CASSIRQGRYNEQFF. DNA for the CDR3: TGCGCCAGCAGCATCCGACAGGGCCGCTACAATGAGCAGTTCTTC.